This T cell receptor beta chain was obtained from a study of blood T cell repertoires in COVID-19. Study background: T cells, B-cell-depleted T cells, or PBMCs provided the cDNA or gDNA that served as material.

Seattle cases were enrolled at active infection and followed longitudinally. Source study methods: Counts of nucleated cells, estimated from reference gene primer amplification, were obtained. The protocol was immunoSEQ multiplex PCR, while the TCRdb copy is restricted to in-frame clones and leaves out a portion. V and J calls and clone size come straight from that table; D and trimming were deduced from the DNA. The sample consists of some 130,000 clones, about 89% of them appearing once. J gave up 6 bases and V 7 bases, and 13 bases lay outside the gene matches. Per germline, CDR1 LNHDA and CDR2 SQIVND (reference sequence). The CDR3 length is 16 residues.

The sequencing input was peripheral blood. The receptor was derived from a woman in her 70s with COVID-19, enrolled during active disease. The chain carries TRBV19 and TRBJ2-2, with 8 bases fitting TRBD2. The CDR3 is CASTFAGTRVPGELFF. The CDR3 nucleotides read TGTGCCAGTACCTTCGCCGGGACTAGGGTACCCGGGGAGCTGTTTTTT.